This T cell receptor beta chain was sequenced for a study of T-cell memory formation after mild COVID-19. CDR1 SGHRS and CDR2 YFSETQ come from the germline V gene. Trimming cost V 2 bases and J 0 bases, with 17 bases left between them. The CDR3 has 17 residues. Each CDR3 protein gets one entry after TCRdb re-called the 5' RACE reads with MiXCR. The top ten hold more than 25% of the sample, which has about 140,000 distinct CDR3 sequences, roughly 13% seen once. A few counts support this clonotype. The sample taken for sequencing was PBMCs or a T cell subset sorted from them (not recorded which). The chain uses TRBV5-1 and TRBJ1-1; TRBD1 is a possible D gene (6 bases). The TCR was taken from an adult woman who had mild COVID-19 (a few samples of this study predate the infection). Cell type and time point are not known. CDR3 sequence (DNA): TGCGCCAGCAGCTTACAGGGACACCCTTCTATGAACACTGAAGCTTTCTTT. Translated, it gives CASSLQGHPSMNTEAFF. Looking up the rest from reference TRBV5-1 and TRBJ1-1 gives the full variable domain: KAGVTQTPRYLIKTRGQQVTLSCSPISGHRSVSWYQQTPGQGLQFLFEYFSETQRNKGNFPGRFSGRQFSNSRSEMNVSTLELGDSALYLCASSLQGHPSMNTEAFFGQGTRLTVV.